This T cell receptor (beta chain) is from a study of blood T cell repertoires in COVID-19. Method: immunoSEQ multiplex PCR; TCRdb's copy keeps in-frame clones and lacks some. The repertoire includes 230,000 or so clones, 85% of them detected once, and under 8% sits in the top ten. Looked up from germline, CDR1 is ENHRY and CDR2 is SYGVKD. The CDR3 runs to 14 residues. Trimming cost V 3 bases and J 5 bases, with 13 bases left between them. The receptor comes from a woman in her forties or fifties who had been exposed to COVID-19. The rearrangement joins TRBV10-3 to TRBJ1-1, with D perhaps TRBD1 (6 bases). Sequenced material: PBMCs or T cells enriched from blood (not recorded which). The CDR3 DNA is TGTGCCATCAGTGACCCAACAGGGAGAACTGAAGCTTTCTTT. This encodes CAISDPTGRTEAFF.